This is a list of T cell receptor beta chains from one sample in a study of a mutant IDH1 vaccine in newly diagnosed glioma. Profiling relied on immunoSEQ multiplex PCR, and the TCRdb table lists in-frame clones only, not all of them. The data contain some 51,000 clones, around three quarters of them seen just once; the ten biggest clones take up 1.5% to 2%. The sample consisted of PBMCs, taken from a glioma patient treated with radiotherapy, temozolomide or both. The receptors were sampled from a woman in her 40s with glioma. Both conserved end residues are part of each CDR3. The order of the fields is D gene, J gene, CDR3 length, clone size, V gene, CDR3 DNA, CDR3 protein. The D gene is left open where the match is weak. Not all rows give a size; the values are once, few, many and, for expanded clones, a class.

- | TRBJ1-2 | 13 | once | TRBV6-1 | TGTGCCAGCAGTGAAAATTCAGGGACTGGCTACACCTTC | CASSENSGTGYTF
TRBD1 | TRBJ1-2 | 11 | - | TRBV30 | TGTGCCTGGAGTCCAGGGGGAGGCTACACCTTC | CAWSPGGGYTF
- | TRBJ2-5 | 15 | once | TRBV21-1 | TGTGCCAGCAGCAAAGGGGACAGGGAGAAGGAGACCCAGTACTTC | CASSKGDREKETQYF
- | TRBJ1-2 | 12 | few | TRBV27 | TGTGCCAGCAGTTTATCGGGCTATGGCTACACCTTC | CASSLSGYGYTF
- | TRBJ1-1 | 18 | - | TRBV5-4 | TGTGCCAGCAGCTTGTTGGGGGCTACAGGATGGCTGGGCACTGAAGCTTTCTTT | CASSLLGATGWLGTEAFF
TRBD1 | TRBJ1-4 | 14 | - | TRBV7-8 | TGTGCCAGCAGCTTAGGACAGGGAAATGAAAAACTGTTTTTT | CASSLGQGNEKLFF
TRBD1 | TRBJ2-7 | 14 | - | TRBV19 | TGTGCCAGTAGTACAGGGACAGTTTTGAACGAGCAGTACTTC | CASSTGTVLNEQYF
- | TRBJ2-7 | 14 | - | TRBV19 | TGTGCCAGTAGCGGGAGCTTACGCGCCTACGAGCAGTACTTC | CASSGSLRAYEQYF
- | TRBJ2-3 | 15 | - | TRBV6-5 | TGTGCCAGCAGTTACCAGGCGACAACTCCAGATACGCAGTATTTT | CASSYQATTPDTQYF
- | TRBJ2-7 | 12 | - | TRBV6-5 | TGTGCCAGCATGAGTGGCTCCTACGAGCAGTACTTC | CASMSGSYEQYF
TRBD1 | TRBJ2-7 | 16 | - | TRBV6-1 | TGTGCCAGCAGTGAACAAGGACAGGAACTCTCCTACGAGCAGTACTTC | CASSEQGQELSYEQYF
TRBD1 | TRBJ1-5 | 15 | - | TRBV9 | TGTGCCAGCAGCGTAGGGACAGGGGGAAATCAGCCCCAGCATTTT | CASSVGTGGNQPQHF
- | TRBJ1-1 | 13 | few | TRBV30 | TGTGCCTGGAGGCAGGACGCGGACACTGAAGCTTTCTTT | CAWRQDADTEAFF
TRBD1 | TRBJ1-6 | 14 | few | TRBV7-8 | TGTGCCAGCAGCTTAAGGACAGGGGCTTCACCCCTCCACTTT | CASSLRTGASPLHF
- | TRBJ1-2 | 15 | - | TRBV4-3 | TGCGCCAGCAGCCAGGGAGGTCGGGGCTCTCATGGCTACACCTTC | CASSQGGRGSHGYTF
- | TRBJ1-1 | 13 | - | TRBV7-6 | TGTGCCAGCAGTCCCGGGATGAACACTGAAGCTTTCTTT | CASSPGMNTEAFF
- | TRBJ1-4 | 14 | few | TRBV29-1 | TGCAGCGCCAGACTAGGGACAACTAATGAAAAACTGTTTTTT | CSARLGTTNEKLFF
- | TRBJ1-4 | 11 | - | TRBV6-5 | TGTGCCAGCAGTTATAATGAAAAACTGTTTTTT | CASSYNEKLFF
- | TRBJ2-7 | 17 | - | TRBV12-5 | TGTGCTAGTGGTTTGGTACTCCGCAGGGAAATAGGCTACGAGCAGTACTTC | CASGLVLRREIGYEQYF
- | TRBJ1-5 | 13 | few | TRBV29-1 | TGCAGCGTTGAGGAGCAGGGAGGTCAGCCCCAGCATTTT | CSVEEQGGQPQHF
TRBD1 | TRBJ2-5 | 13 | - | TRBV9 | TGTGCCAGCAGCGGACAGGGTCAAGAGACCCAGTACTTC | CASSGQGQETQYF
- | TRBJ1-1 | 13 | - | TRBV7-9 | TGTGCCAGCGAGACCCCCAAAAACACTGAAGCTTTCTTT | CASETPKNTEAFF
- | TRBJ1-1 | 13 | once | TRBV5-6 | TGTGCCAGCAGCTTGTGGAGTGGGGCCGAAGCTTTCTTT | CASSLWSGAEAFF
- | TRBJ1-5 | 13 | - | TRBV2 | TGTGCCAGCACTGGACAGTCCAATCAGCCCCAGCATTTT | CASTGQSNQPQHF
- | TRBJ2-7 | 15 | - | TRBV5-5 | TGTGCCAGCAGCTTGGCTGGGGGCGTATCCTACGAGCAGTACTTC | CASSLAGGVSYEQYF
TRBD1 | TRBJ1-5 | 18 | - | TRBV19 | TGTGCCAGTACCATCATCGGGACAGGGATTAATAGCAATCAGCCCCAGCATTTT | CASTIIGTGINSNQPQHF
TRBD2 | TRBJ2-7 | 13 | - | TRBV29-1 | TGCAGCGGACGGGGGGGCAGCTCCTACGAGCAGTACTTC | CSGRGGSSYEQYF
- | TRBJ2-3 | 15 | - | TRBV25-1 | TGTGCCAGCTCCCAGCTAGCGTCGGGTACAGATACGCAGTATTTT | CASSQLASGTDTQYF
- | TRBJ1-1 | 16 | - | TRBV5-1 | TGCGCCAGCAGCTCAAACACAGGACCCCGGGACACTGAAGCTTTCTTT | CASSSNTGPRDTEAFF
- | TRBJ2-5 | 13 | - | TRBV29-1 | TGCAGCGTTGGGCTGGGGGGCCAAGAGACCCAGTACTTC | CSVGLGGQETQYF
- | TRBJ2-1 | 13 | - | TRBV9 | TGTGCCAGCAGCGTAGAATGGGGGAGTGAGCAGTTCTTC | CASSVEWGSEQFF
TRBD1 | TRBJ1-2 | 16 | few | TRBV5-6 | TGTGCCAGCAGCAGCCGGGACAGGGGGCGTAACTATGGCTACACCTTC | CASSSRDRGRNYGYTF
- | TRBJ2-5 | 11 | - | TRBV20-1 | TGCAGTGCGGGGGGCCAAGAGACCCAGTACTTC | CSAGGQETQYF
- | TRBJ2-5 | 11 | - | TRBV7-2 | TGTGCCAGCAGCCTTAAAGAGACCCAGTACTTC | CASSLKETQYF
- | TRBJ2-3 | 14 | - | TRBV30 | TGTGCCTGGAGTGTAGATACTAACACAGATACGCAGTATTTT | CAWSVDTNTDTQYF
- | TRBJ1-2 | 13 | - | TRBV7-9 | TGTGCCAGCTCCTCCGGGATCTTCTATGGCTACACCTTC | CASSSGIFYGYTF
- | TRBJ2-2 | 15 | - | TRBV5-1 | TGCGCCAGCAGACCTTTGCTGGCTCAGGGCGGGGAGCTGTTTTTT | CASRPLLAQGGELFF
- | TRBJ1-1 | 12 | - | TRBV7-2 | TGTGCCAGCAGCTTAGAATGGACTGAAGCTTTCTTT | CASSLEWTEAFF
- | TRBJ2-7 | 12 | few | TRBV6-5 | TGTGCCAGTTGGGTGGGAGGGGGTGAGCAGTACTTC | CASWVGGGEQYF
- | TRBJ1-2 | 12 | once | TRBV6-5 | TGTGCCAGCAGGCTCGGGTCCCATGGCTACACCTTC | CASRLGSHGYTF
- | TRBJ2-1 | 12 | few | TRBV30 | TGTGCCTGGAGTCTGGTAGGGGGAGAGCAGTTCTTC | CAWSLVGGEQFF
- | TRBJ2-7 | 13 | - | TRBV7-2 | TGTGCCAGCAGCCCCGGCCGGCCCTACGAGCAGTACTTC | CASSPGRPYEQYF
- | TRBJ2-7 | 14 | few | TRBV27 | TGTGCCAGCAGTTTGGAACAGGGCACCTACGAGCAGTACTTC | CASSLEQGTYEQYF
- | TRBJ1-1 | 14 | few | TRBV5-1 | TGCGCCAGCAGCTTGGGAAGCAGGAACACTGAAGCTTTCTTT | CASSLGSRNTEAFF
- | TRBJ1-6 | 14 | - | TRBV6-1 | TGTGCCAGCAGTGTGACTGGGGATAATTCACCCCTCCACTTT | CASSVTGDNSPLHF
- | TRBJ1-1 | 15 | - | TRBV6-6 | TGTGCCAGCACCTCGGCGGGCCTCTCCAACACTGAAGCTTTCTTT | CASTSAGLSNTEAFF
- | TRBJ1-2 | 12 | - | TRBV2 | TGTGCCAGCAGGAACGGGGGGGATGGCTACACCTTC | CASRNGGDGYTF
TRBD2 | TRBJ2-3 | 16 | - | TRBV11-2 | TGTGCCAGCAGCCCCCCTCGAGCGGGGGGTGCAGATACGCAGTATTTT | CASSPPRAGGADTQYF
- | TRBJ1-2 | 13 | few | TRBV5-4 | TGTGCCAGCAGCTTGTACGAGGTTGGTGGCTACACCTTC | CASSLYEVGGYTF
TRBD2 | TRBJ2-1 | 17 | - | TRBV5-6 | TGTGCCAGCAGCTCGGTACTAGCGGGGTCCTCCTACAATGAGCAGTTCTTC | CASSSVLAGSSYNEQFF
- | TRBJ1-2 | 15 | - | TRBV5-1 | TGCGCCACCGGACCCCTCCAGGGAGGGAACTATGGCTACACCTTC | CATGPLQGGNYGYTF
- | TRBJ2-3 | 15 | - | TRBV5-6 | TGTGCCAGCAGCTTGGGGCGGAGCAAGGCAGATACGCAGTATTTT | CASSLGRSKADTQYF
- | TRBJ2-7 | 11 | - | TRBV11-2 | TGTGCCAGCAGCGACTGGGACGAGCAGTACTTC | CASSDWDEQYF
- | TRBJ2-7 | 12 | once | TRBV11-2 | TGTGCCAGCAGCTTACCGGGGCCCGAGCAGTACTTC | CASSLPGPEQYF
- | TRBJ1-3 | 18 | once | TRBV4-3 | TGCGCCAGCAGCCAAGATGTAGGCGGCAGAGAATATGGAAACACCATATATTTT | CASSQDVGGREYGNTIYF
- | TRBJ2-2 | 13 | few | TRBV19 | TGTGCCACCCTCCAAACGAACACCGGGGAGCTGTTTTTT | CATLQTNTGELFF
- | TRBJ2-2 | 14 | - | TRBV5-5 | TGTGCCAGCACCCGGGGGACTGACACCGGGGAGCTGTTTTTT | CASTRGTDTGELFF